The clone carrying this T cell receptor beta chain has just a few counts. The sample is drawn from a study of shared clonotypes between healthy human individuals. This table comes from immunoSEQ multiplex PCR, and its TCRdb copy is limited to in-frame clones, with some not included. The repertoire holds about 960,000 clones, with over 75% as singletons. V lost 5 bases and J lost 0, with 4 bases in between. The CDR3 extends over 12 amino acids. Germline-derived CDR1 and CDR2 are MNHNY and SVGAGI (reference sequence). Sequencing was done on a sample of memory CD4+ T cells sorted from blood. Indicated subset: CD45RA-negative fraction. The rearrangement links TRBV6-6 to TRBJ1-1; D remains ambiguous. This clonotype originated in a young man in good health. This CDR3 reads CASSGVNTEAFF. In DNA, the CDR3 is TGTGCCAGCAGTGGAGTGAACACTGAAGCTTTCTTT.